This entry lists 15 T cell receptor beta chains sequenced from one sample in a study of T cell changes during pregnancy in multiple sclerosis (dated by TCRdb to between 2018 and 2021). Receptor libraries were prepared by the immunoSEQ multiplex PCR assay. TCRdb took over this immuneACCESS table, retaining in-frame rearrangements with V and J assigned. Such tables are incomplete; in checked studies, under half of the missing clones stem from an unresolved V gene, and the remainder is unexplained. The sample table records over 90,000 clones; around nine tenths of these occur just once. About 0.89% of the sample goes to the ten largest clones. Sequences were derived from peripheral blood, sampled after pregnancy. The receptors were sampled from a female donor with multiple sclerosis, enrolled in a pregnancy study.

The chain couples TRBV7-3 to TRBJ2-1; weak D call: TRBD1 (6 bases). Germline CDR1 and CDR2: SGHTA and FQGTGA. V lost 2 bases and J 0 bases, leaving 14 bases between the germline ends. This CDR3 region has 17 residues. The CDR3 spells CASSLSRGSVSYNEQFF. CDR3 DNA: TGTGCCAGCAGCTTATCCAGGGGTTCCGTCTCCTACAATGAGCAGTTCTTC.

The rearrangement links TRBV6-1 to TRBJ2-1; 12 positions agree with TRBD2. CDR1 is MNHNS and CDR2 is SASEGT in the germline V gene. Trimming removed 4 bases from V and 4 bases from J; junction bases left unmatched: 2. This CDR3 spans 15 amino acids. CDR3: CASSVGLAGYNEQFF. In DNA, the CDR3 is TGTGCCAGCAGTGTCGGACTAGCGGGGTACAATGAGCAGTTCTTC.

The chain couples TRBV5-1 to TRBJ2-1; 10 bases are shared with TRBD2. This CDR3 is built from 15 residues. CDR1 and CDR2 from the germline V gene are SGHRS and YFSETQ. The J segment lost 7 bases and the V segment lost 0 bases, leaving 4 bases of the junction unmatched. The CDR3 reads CASSLDLAGANEQFF. The CDR3 DNA reads as TGCGCCAGCAGCTTGGACCTAGCGGGAGCTAATGAGCAGTTCTTC.

The chain recombines TRBV5-5 with TRBJ1-1; D may be TRBD1 (6 bases). Trimming stripped 3 bases from V and 0 bases from J, with 18 bases between. The CDR3 runs 17 residues. The germline CDR1 and CDR2 sequences are SGHKS and YYEKEE (reference sequence). For the CDR3, the DNA is TGTGCCAGCAGCTCGGACAGTTTTTTGGCCATGAACACTGAAGCTTTCTTT. Encoded protein: CASSSDSFLAMNTEAFF.

This clone appeared a single time. V and J are TRBV2 and TRBJ2-1; TRBD1 matches 7 bases. Germline trimming cut 7 bases from V and 0 bases from J; bases unmatched to any gene: 12. This CDR3 contains 17 residues. Germline V gene sequence: CDR1 SNHLY, CDR2 FYNNEI. CDR3 sequence reads: CASTGRDSKSSYNEQFF. CDR3 nucleotide sequence: TGTGCCAGCACCGGACGGGACAGTAAGAGCTCCTACAATGAGCAGTTCTTC. Filled out from reference TRBV2 and TRBJ2-1, the complete variable domain reads EPEVTQTPSHQVTQMGQEVILRCVPISNHLYFYWYRQILGQKVEFLVSFYNNEISEKSEIFDDQFSVERPDGSNFTLKIRSTKLEDSAMYFCASTGRDSKSSYNEQFFGPGTRLTVL.

V gene TRBV6-9 combines with J gene TRBJ1-2; D remains unclear. The V gene lost 6 bases and the J gene lost 5 bases, with 7 bases spanning the gap. Germline V gene lookup returns CDR1 MNHGY and CDR2 SVAAGI. This CDR3 has 11 amino acids. As DNA, the CDR3 is TGTGCCAGCAGAACAGCATATGGCTACACCTTC. It codes for CASRTAYGYTF.

The rearrangement links TRBV30 to TRBJ1-1; D not resolved. The CDR3 totals 10 residues. The germline V gene has CDR1 GTSNPN and CDR2 SVGIG (reference sequence). Trimming shortened V by 4 bases and J by 10 bases, and 10 bases separated the two germline ends. CDR3 region: CAWTELVAFF. CDR3 coding DNA: TGTGCCTGGACCGAACTAGTAGCTTTCTTT.

This clone was recorded only once. The chain recombines TRBV6-1 with TRBJ1-2; D gene unclear. CDR1 and CDR2 (germline): MNHNS, SASEGT. The CDR3 runs to 14 residues. The V end lost 4 bases, the J end lost 6 bases, and 15 bases lay between the germline ends. CDR3 amino acids: CASSGKIPRNGYTF. CDR3 in DNA: TGTGCCAGCAGTGGCAAAATACCGCGGAATGGCTACACCTTC.

V usage is TRBV9 and J usage is TRBJ2-3; 7 bases fit TRBD2. CDR1 and CDR2 (germline): SGDLS, YYNGEE. With 4 bases clipped from V and 4 bases from J, the junction kept 9 bases outside the gene matches. The CDR3 loop spans 15 amino acids. The CDR3 sequence is CASSIRGRDPDTQYF. CDR3 nucleotide sequence: TGTGCCAGCAGCATCCGGGGGAGGGACCCAGATACGCAGTATTTT.

The chain couples TRBV5-5 to TRBJ1-6; D is undetermined. The CDR3 has 12 residues. Trimming pared 4 bases from V and 8 bases from J, leaving 7 bases between. CDR1 is SGHKS, CDR2 YYEKEE, per germline (reference sequence). This chain's CDR3 is CASSPVDSPLHF. The CDR3 DNA reads as TGTGCCAGCAGCCCGGTGGATTCACCCCTCCACTTT.

The V gene is TRBV4-1, the J gene TRBJ2-7; 12 bases are a match to TRBD2. The CDR3 spans 17 residues. Germline lookup yields CDR1 MGHRA and CDR2 YSYEKL. Trimming took 0 bases from V and 3 from J; bases not matched to a gene: 6. CDR3 DNA sequence: TGCGCCAGCAGCCAAGAGCCAGGACTAGCGGGGTACTACGAGCAGTACTTC. Amino acid sequence: CASSQEPGLAGYYEQYF.

The chain couples TRBV7-3 to TRBJ2-2; 8 bases map to TRBD1. This CDR3 is 14 amino acids long. V lost 2 bases, J lost 7 bases, and 3 bases stayed unmatched. Germline V gene lookup returns CDR1 SGHTA and CDR2 FQGTGA. This CDR3 is CASSLQGARGELFF. The CDR3 DNA sequence: TGTGCCAGCAGCTTACAGGGGGCTCGCGGGGAGCTGTTTTTT.

V usage is TRBV2 and J usage is TRBJ1-2, with D possibly matching TRBD1 (5 bases). Between the trimmed V and J ends, which lost 8 bases and 10 bases, there was a span of 17 bases. Germline CDR1 is SNHLY and CDR2 is FYNNEI. This CDR3 region has 12 residues. CDR3 in amino acids: CASLEGTVLYTF. In nucleotides, the CDR3 is TGTGCCAGCTTGGAGGGGACGGTACTCTACACCTTC. The variable domain in full, completed from reference TRBV2 and TRBJ1-2, reads EPEVTQTPSHQVTQMGQEVILRCVPISNHLYFYWYRQILGQKVEFLVSFYNNEISEKSEIFDDQFSVERPDGSNFTLKIRSTKLEDSAMYFCASLEGTVLYTFGSGTRLTVV.

The genes are TRBV11-1 and TRBJ2-2; D uncertain. CDR1 SGHAT and CDR2 FQDESV come from the germline V gene (reference sequence). There are 16 residues in the CDR3. The germline V and J ends were trimmed by 5 bases and 7 bases, with 20 bases remaining between them. The DNA for the CDR3 is TGTGCCAGCAGCCCCGGCCGGGTCGATCACGACGGGGAGCTGTTTTTT. The encoded protein is CASSPGRVDHDGELFF.

This clone is a singleton in its sample. The chain carries TRBV4-2 and TRBJ2-1; perhaps TRBD1 as D (6 bases). The V end was cut by 2 bases, the J end by 0 bases, with 11 bases between. Germline V gives CDR1 LGHNA, CDR2 YNFKEQ. The CDR3 has 16 residues. The CDR3 sequence is CASSQSRGSSYNEQFF. CDR3 nucleotides: TGTGCCAGCAGCCAAAGCAGGGGAAGCTCCTACAATGAGCAGTTCTTC.